This T cell receptor (beta chain) was obtained from a study of T cell responses to AZD1222 COVID-19 vaccine. Study-level findings and limits: Among AZD1222 vaccinees, only 5 to 7 were seropositive at baseline.

Sequencing was performed with immunoSEQ multiplex PCR; in TCRdb, only in-frame clones are kept and a portion is missing. The data hold fewer than 150,000 clones, with 89% observed a single time. As regards this clone: Its antigen is still unknown.

From germline, CDR1 is MDHEN and CDR2 SYDVKM. The CDR3 loop spans 13 amino acids. The V end lost 11 bases, the J end lost 7 bases, and 18 bases lay between the germline ends. This receptor was taken from an adult who received the AZD1222 COVID-19 vaccine. The sample was peripheral blood, taken 28 days after the second AZD1222 dose. V gene TRBV28 combines with J gene TRBJ2-1; D unresolved. CDR3 nucleotide sequence: TGTGCCGGTTCCGGGCAGGCCTTGAATGAGCAGTTCTTC. Amino acids: CAGSGQALNEQFF.